In this sample, the clone carrying this T cell receptor beta chain turned up many times. The antigen is unknown. This record comes from a study of CD8 T cells in ankylosing spondylitis. The study, taken as a whole, reports: About 8 highly homologous variants made up a TCR beta motif, and this motif appeared characteristic of ankylosing spondylitis blood. Earlier studies detected some motif variants in reactive arthritis synovial fluid and blood.

TCRdb analysed the 5' RACE reads with MiXCR anew, one entry per CDR3 protein. The sample shows roughly 490,000 distinct CDR3 sequences, about 5% of them seen only once. Trimming removed 5 bases from V and 3 bases from J, with 11 bases in between. CDR1 is SQVTM and CDR2 is ANQGSEA in the germline V gene. The CDR3 totals 12 residues. The chain uses TRBV29-1 and TRBJ2-7; a weak D match, TRBD1 (5 bases). This receptor was obtained from a male donor with ankylosing spondylitis. Material for sequencing was blood, either unsorted or a sorted T cell fraction (not recorded which). CDR3 residues: CSVLGQNYEQYF. CDR3 sequence (DNA): TGCAGCGTTCTCGGACAAAACTACGAGCAGTACTTC.